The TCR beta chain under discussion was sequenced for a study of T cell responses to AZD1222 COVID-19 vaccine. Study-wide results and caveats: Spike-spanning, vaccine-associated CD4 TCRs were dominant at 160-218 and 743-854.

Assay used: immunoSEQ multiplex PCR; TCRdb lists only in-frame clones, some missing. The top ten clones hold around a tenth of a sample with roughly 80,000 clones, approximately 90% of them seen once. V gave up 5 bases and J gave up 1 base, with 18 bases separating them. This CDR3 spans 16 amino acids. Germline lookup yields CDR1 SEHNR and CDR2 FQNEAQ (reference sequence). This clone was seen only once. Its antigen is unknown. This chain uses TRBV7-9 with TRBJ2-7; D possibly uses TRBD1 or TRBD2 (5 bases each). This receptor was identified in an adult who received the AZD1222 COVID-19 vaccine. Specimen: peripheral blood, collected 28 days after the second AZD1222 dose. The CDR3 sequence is CASSTPGRGGSYEQYF. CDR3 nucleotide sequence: TGTGCCAGCAGCACCCCAGGGAGAGGAGGATCCTACGAGCAGTACTTC.